This passage covers 17 T cell receptor beta chains from one sample sequenced in a study of identical twins (dated by TCRdb to 2016 to 2017). The method was 5' RACE. Instrument used: Illumina HiSeq 2000. TCRdb handled the public reads itself, with Q25 trimming in fastp and clone calling in MiXCR, and kept productive beta chains. CDR3 protein sequences are deduplicated, and each keeps its most common genes and DNA. The sample table lists 1.5 million to 2 million distinct CDR3 sequences, around 29% of them with a count of one. Of the sample, around 0.3% falls within the top ten clones. Sequencing was carried out using cord blood. All receptors derive from a newborn girl in good health.

This chain connects TRBV15 to TRBJ2-4; 8 bases are shared with TRBD1. The germline gives CDR1 LNHNV, CDR2 YYDKDF (reference sequence). This CDR3 has 13 amino acids. The V gene end was trimmed by 4 bases and the J gene end by 13 bases; junction bases not matched to a gene: 9. This chain's CDR3 is CATSTKQGVGQYF. As DNA, the CDR3 is TGTGCCACCAGCACCAAACAGGGGGTCGGGCAGTACTTC.

The chain recombines TRBV27 with TRBJ2-1, with 14 bases fitting TRBD2. CDR3 length equals 16 residues. The V gene end was trimmed by 3 bases and the J gene end by 4 bases; junction bases not matched to a gene: 2. Germline assignment: CDR1 MNHEY and CDR2 SMNVEV (reference sequence). This chain's CDR3 is CASSFRTSGRYNEQFF. CDR3 nucleotide sequence: TGTGCCAGCAGTTTCCGGACTAGCGGGAGGTACAATGAGCAGTTCTTC.

A word on this clonotype: The CDR3 end shows no conserved phenylalanine or tryptophan, and so a read error is likely. This CDR3 reads CASSLGQGERRTNEKLFY. CDR3 DNA sequence: TGCGCCAGCAGCCTGGGACAGGGGGAGAGGAGAACTAATGAAAAACTGTTTTAT. V and J are TRBV5-1 and TRBJ1-4, with 11 bases identical to TRBD1. Germline CDR1 reads SGHRS; CDR2 reads YFSETQ. V was clipped by 4 bases and J by 1 base; unmatched bases: 9. This CDR3 contains 18 residues.

V gene TRBV24-1 combines with J gene TRBJ2-5; 8 nucleotides line up with TRBD2. The CDR3 has 14 amino acids. V gave up 3 bases and J gave up 11 bases; unmatched junction bases: 10. The germline CDR1 and CDR2 sequences are KGHDR and SFDVKD. The CDR3 DNA follows: TGTGCCACCAGTGATGTCCGGGGGGGCAATGAGCAGTACTTC. This sequence encodes CATSDVRGGNEQYF.

The rearrangement joins TRBV14 to TRBJ1-2, with 7 bases identical to TRBD1. This CDR3 has 14 residues. V lost 8 bases, J lost 6 bases, and 12 bases stayed unmatched. Per the germline V gene, CDR1 is SGHDN and CDR2 is FVKESK. Here the CDR3 reads CASPPDREGDGYTF. CDR3 DNA: TGTGCCAGCCCACCCGACAGGGAAGGGGATGGCTACACCTTC. The full variable domain, in which reference TRBV14 and TRBJ1-2 provide the parts outside the CDR3, is EAGVTQFPSHSVIEKGQTVTLRCDPISGHDNLYWYRRVMGKEIKFLLHFVKESKQDESGMPNNRFLAERTGGTYSTLKVQPAELEDSGVYFCASPPDREGDGYTFGSGTRLTVV.

This sequence joins TRBV4-2 and TRBJ2-1; 12 bases align to TRBD2. J gave up 10 bases and V 1 base, and 11 bases lay outside the gene matches. The CDR3 is 17 residues long. CDR1 and CDR2 (germline): LGHNA, YNFKEQ. In DNA, the CDR3 is TGTGCCAGCAGCCAAGGCCTGACTAGCGGGAGTGTGTACGAGCAGTTCTTC. This translates into CASSQGLTSGSVYEQFF.

This sequence joins TRBV5-1 and TRBJ2-3, with 10 bases that match TRBD2. V gave up 0 bases and J gave up 2 bases; unmatched junction bases: 6. Germline V gene lookup returns CDR1 SGHRS and CDR2 YFSETQ. The CDR3 has 17 residues. CDR3 nucleotides: TGCGCCAGCAGCTTGGGCCCTAGCGGGGGTCACACAGATACGCAGTATTTT. Amino acid sequence: CASSLGPSGGHTDTQYF. The full variable domain, rest sourced from reference TRBV5-1 and TRBJ2-3, is KAGVTQTPRYLIKTRGQQVTLSCSPISGHRSVSWYQQTPGQGLQFLFEYFSETQRNKGNFPGRFSGRQFSNSRSEMNVSTLELGDSALYLCASSLGPSGGHTDTQYFGPGTRLTVL.

The genes are TRBV4-2 and TRBJ1-5; 8 bases agree with TRBD1. The CDR3 runs 16 residues. Losses at the gene ends were 4 bases for V and 4 bases for J; bases not matched to a gene: 9. Germline CDR1 reads LGHNA; CDR2 reads YNFKEQ. CDR3 amino acids: CASSPTTDRENQPQHF. The CDR3 bases are TGTGCCAGCAGCCCTACTACGGACAGGGAAAATCAGCCCCAGCATTTT.

The chain recombines TRBV27 with TRBJ2-6; no definite D call. The germline gives CDR1 MNHEY, CDR2 SMNVEV (reference sequence). The V end lost 1 base, the J end lost 4 bases, and 11 bases lay between the germline ends. The CDR3 consists of 16 residues. CDR3 nucleotides: TGTGCCAGCAGTTTATTGGAAGGGATCGGGGCCAACGTCCTGACTTTC. This encodes CASSLLEGIGANVLTF.

This clonotype was counted only a few times. The V gene is TRBV12-3 or TRBV12-4, the J gene TRBJ2-1, with 10 bases matching TRBD2. Matching the DNA end better, TRBJ2-7 makes the J call doubtful. The CDR3 loop spans 15 amino acids. The CDR3 loop is CASSSGLAVYNEQYF. In nucleotides, the CDR3 is TGTGCCAGCAGTTCCGGACTAGCGGTATACAATGAGCAGTACTTC.

The J gene is TRBJ1-1, the V gene TRBV6-1, with D possibly matching TRBD1 (5 bases). V shed 3 bases and J shed 1 base, with 9 bases lying between them. This CDR3 comprises 14 residues. From germline, CDR1 is MNHNS and CDR2 SASEGT. The CDR3 DNA reads TGTGCCAGCAGTGACTCCGGACAGAACACTGAAGCTTTCTTT. Translated: CASSDSGQNTEAFF.

CDR3 sequence reads: CASSESVPDGYTF. CDR3 sequence (DNA): TGTGCCAGCAGTGAAAGTGTTCCTGATGGCTACACCTTC. The J gene is TRBJ1-2, the V gene TRBV6-1; D is uncertain. Germline values: CDR1 MNHNS, CDR2 SASEGT. Trimming pared 2 bases from V and 6 bases from J, leaving 10 bases between. The CDR3 length is 13 residues.

The chain joins TRBV18 to TRBJ2-7; D is unresolved. CDR1 is KGHSH and CDR2 is LQKENI in the germline V gene. This CDR3 has 16 amino acids. Trimming pared 1 base from V and 9 bases from J, leaving 22 bases between. The CDR3 reads CASSPRVGQRVDLQYF. Written as DNA, the CDR3 is TGTGCCAGCTCACCACGAGTAGGGCAACGGGTTGACTTGCAGTACTTC.

This clonotype was counted only a few times. V gene TRBV6-1 combines with J gene TRBJ2-3; 7 bases are a match to TRBD1. Per the germline V gene, CDR1 is MNHNS and CDR2 is SASEGT. V gave up 7 bases and J gave up 0 bases; unmatched junction bases: 4. The CDR3 extends over 14 amino acids. The CDR3 DNA is TGTGCCAGCACCCCGGGACAGAGCACAGATACGCAGTATTTT. This sequence encodes CASTPGQSTDTQYF.

CDR3 protein: CASRRPGQGNHEQYF. CDR3 nucleotide sequence: TGTGCCAGCAGACGACCGGGACAGGGTAACCACGAGCAGTACTTC. The chain links TRBV11-2 to TRBJ2-7; 9 nucleotides align to TRBD1. There are 15 residues in the CDR3. J was trimmed by 5 bases and V by 6 bases; bases with no gene match: 11. Germline CDR1 SGHAT, CDR2 FQNNGV.

This clonotype was counted ten times or more. The chain joins TRBV12-3 or TRBV12-4 to TRBJ1-6; 10 bases are a match to TRBD1. There are 15 residues in the CDR3. J gave up 5 bases and V 5 bases, and 3 bases lay outside the gene matches. The CDR3 DNA sequence: TGTGCCAGCAGTCGGGACAGGGGACATAATTCACCCCTCCACTTT. Amino acids: CASSRDRGHNSPLHF.

This clonotype turned up a few times. The chain recombines TRBV9 with TRBJ1-2, with TRBD1 identical over 7 bases. CDR1 and CDR2 from the germline V gene are SGDLS and YYNGEE. V gave up 1 base and J gave up 4 bases; unmatched junction bases: 7. The CDR3 runs 15 residues. CDR3 bases: TGTGCCAGCAGCGTACTGACAGGGCAGCCCTATGGCTACACCTTC. Its translation is CASSVLTGQPYGYTF. Variable domain in full (rest from reference TRBV9 and TRBJ1-2): DSGVTQTPKHLITATGQRVTLRCSPRSGDLSVYWYQQSLDQGLQFLIQYYNGEERAKGNILERFSAQQFPDLHSELNLSSLELGDSALYFCASSVLTGQPYGYTFGSGTRLTVV.